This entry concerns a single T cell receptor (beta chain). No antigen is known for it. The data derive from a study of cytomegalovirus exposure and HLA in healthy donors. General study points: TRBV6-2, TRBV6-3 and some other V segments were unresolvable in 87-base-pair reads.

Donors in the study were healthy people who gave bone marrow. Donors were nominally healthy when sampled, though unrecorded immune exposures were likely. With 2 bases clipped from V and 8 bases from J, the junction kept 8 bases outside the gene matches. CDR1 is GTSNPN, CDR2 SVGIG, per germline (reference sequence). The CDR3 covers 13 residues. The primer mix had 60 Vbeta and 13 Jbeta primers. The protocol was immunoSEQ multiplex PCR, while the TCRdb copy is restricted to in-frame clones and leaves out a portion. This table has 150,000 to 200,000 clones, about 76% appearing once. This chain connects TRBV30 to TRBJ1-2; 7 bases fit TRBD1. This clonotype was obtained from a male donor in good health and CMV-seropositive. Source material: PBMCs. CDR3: CAWSPQGLHGYTF. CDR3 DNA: TGTGCCTGGAGTCCACAGGGGCTTCACGGCTACACCTTC.